Listed below are T cell receptor beta chains from one sample, sequenced in a study of CD8+CD57+ T cells in acquired aplastic anemia. One entry per CDR3 protein, called by TCRdb with MiXCR from the reads. The repertoire holds some 200,000 distinct CDR3 sequences, with roughly 50% as singletons. Sequenced material: sorted CD4+, CD8+, or CD8+CD57+ T cells (not recorded which) from PBMCs. The receptors were sampled from a human donor with aplastic anemia. The CDR3 runs from the conserved cysteine through the conserved F or W. The order of the fields is CDR3 protein, D gene, CDR3 length, V gene. D genes are given only for firm matches.

CDR3aa: CASSLTTLAGGAGELFF; d_gene: TRBD2; len: 17; v_gene: TRBV5-4
CDR3aa: CASSLKTTGVGETQYF; d_gene: TRBD1; len: 16; v_gene: TRBV5-8
CDR3aa: CASSRWDTQFF; d_gene: -; len: 11; v_gene: TRBV2
CDR3aa: CAICSASEGSYEQYF; d_gene: -; len: 15; v_gene: TRBV10-3
CDR3aa: CSASSRARGNQPQHF; d_gene: -; len: 15; v_gene: TRBV20-1
CDR3aa: CASSMGQAPTNEKLFF; d_gene: TRBD1; len: 16; v_gene: TRBV5-1
CDR3aa: CAISESRSGGGSAYEQYF; d_gene: TRBD2; len: 18; v_gene: TRBV10-3
CDR3aa: CASSLRNRDGVRLNYQETQYF; d_gene: -; len: 21; v_gene: TRBV5-1
CDR3aa: CASRQGLLYEQYF; d_gene: TRBD1; len: 13; v_gene: TRBV7-2
CDR3aa: CASSVVADNQPQHF; d_gene: -; len: 14; v_gene: TRBV9
CDR3aa: CAIRGDRGWEQYF; d_gene: TRBD1; len: 13; v_gene: TRBV10-3
CDR3aa: CSARDRDHEQYF; d_gene: -; len: 12; v_gene: TRBV20-1
CDR3aa: CASSLVPDGLNTEAFF; d_gene: -; len: 16; v_gene: TRBV5-5
CDR3aa: CASSSKTSGGALSYEQYF; d_gene: TRBD2; len: 18; v_gene: TRBV7-9
CDR3aa: CASSQTGAPTDTQYF; d_gene: -; len: 15; v_gene: TRBV4-1
CDR3aa: CASSPGALSGYTF; d_gene: -; len: 13; v_gene: TRBV25-1
CDR3aa: CASSLALGQPQHF; d_gene: -; len: 13; v_gene: TRBV12-3/TRBV12-4
CDR3aa: CASSYGWSYEQYF; d_gene: -; len: 13; v_gene: TRBV10-3
CDR3aa: CASRTSGVTGELFF; d_gene: TRBD2; len: 14; v_gene: TRBV10-2
CDR3aa: CASSFRPASWDTEAFF; d_gene: -; len: 16; v_gene: TRBV6-6
CDR3aa: CASSLGLYTDTQYF; d_gene: -; len: 14; v_gene: TRBV7-9
CDR3aa: CASSGYGGTDTQYF; d_gene: -; len: 14; v_gene: TRBV19
CDR3aa: CASVDPGNEQFF; d_gene: -; len: 12; v_gene: TRBV12-3/TRBV12-4
CDR3aa: CASSYDRVGTGANVLTF; d_gene: TRBD1; len: 17; v_gene: TRBV7-2
CDR3aa: CAIKGQGEDTEAFF; d_gene: TRBD1; len: 14; v_gene: TRBV10-3
CDR3aa: CASSLLRVHEQYF; d_gene: -; len: 13; v_gene: TRBV7-2